This T cell receptor (beta chain) emerged from a study of T cell changes during pregnancy in multiple sclerosis. Germline loops: CDR1 SGHRS, CDR2 YFSETQ. The CDR3 runs 17 residues. V lost 4 bases to trimming and J lost 3 bases, with 22 bases between them. Measured with immunoSEQ multiplex PCR; TCRdb has only the in-frame clones, and not every one. The table records tens of thousands of clones, about 89% of them present only once. This clone showed up just once. The material sequenced was CD8+ T cells from peripheral blood mononuclear cells, taken in the first trimester of pregnancy. This clonotype originated in a female donor in good health, enrolled as a control in a pregnancy study. The V gene is TRBV5-1, the J gene TRBJ2-5; maybe TRBD2 (7 bases). The CDR3 region has the DNA TGCGCCAGCAGCGGAGGGGCGGGGGCCCACCAAAAAGAGACCCAGTACTTC. This gives the protein CASSGGAGAHQKETQYF.